The 13 T cell receptor beta chains presented below share a single source sample, sequenced in a study of T cells expressing NK-cell markers. TCRdb reworked the 5' RACE reads into one entry per CDR3 protein, no DNA. Its table lists about 380,000 distinct CDR3 sequences. Sequencing input: blood T cells: a sorted CD56 or NKG2C T cell subset, CD4+ or CD8+ T cells, or bulk PBMC T cells (not recorded which). These receptors all come from a man aged 18 to 69 in good health.

The chain recombines TRBV6-1 with TRBJ2-7; TCRdb's D gene call, TRBD2, goes unchecked for lack of DNA. Per germline, CDR1 MNHNS and CDR2 SASEGT. This CDR3 comprises 17 residues. CDR3 protein: CASRATISGGGSYEQYF.

V usage is TRBV15 and J usage is TRBJ2-3; the TRBD2 assignment by TCRdb is unverifiable without DNA. The CDR3 length is 18 residues. Germline values: CDR1 LNHNV, CDR2 YYDKDF (reference sequence). The CDR3 here is CATSREMVASGDADTQYF. The variable domain in full, completed from reference TRBV15 and TRBJ2-3, reads DAMVIQNPRYQVTQFGKPVTLSCSQTLNHNVMYWYQQKSSQAPKLLFHYYDKDFNNEADTPDNFQSRRPNTSFCFLDIRSPGLGDTAMYLCATSREMVASGDADTQYFGPGTRLTVL.

The chain joins TRBV28 to TRBJ2-1. The CDR3 sequence is 16 residues long. The germline V gene encodes CDR1 MDHEN and CDR2 SYDVKM. The CDR3: CASSLVWGSSYNEQFF.

The chain uses TRBV20-1 and TRBJ1-2. The germline V gene encodes CDR1 DFQATT and CDR2 SNEGSKA (reference sequence). The CDR3 is 12 amino acids. CDR3 residues: CSASVEEGGYTF.

The chain has TRBV14 and TRBJ2-1. The CDR3 contains 17 residues. CDR1 is SGHDN and CDR2 is FVKESK in the germline V gene. This CDR3 is CASSQDVGRDIHNEQFF.

The J gene is TRBJ1-2, the V gene TRBV11-2. The CDR3 has 14 amino acids. Germline CDR1 SGHAT, CDR2 FQNNGV. CDR3: CASSFFRSDYGYTF.

V usage is TRBV20-1 and J usage is TRBJ1-2; the D gene TCRdb calls, TRBD1, cannot be checked with no DNA. The CDR3 runs to 13 residues. The germline V gene has CDR1 DFQATT and CDR2 SNEGSKA (reference sequence). This CDR3 reads CSASQGQNYGYTF.

This chain connects TRBV6-2 or TRBV6-3 to TRBJ2-5. The CDR3 has 12 residues. Germline CDR1 is MNHEY and CDR2 is SVGEGT. CDR3 residues: CASSYSRETQYF.

V and J are TRBV3-1 and TRBJ1-1; TCRdb's assignment of TRBD1 cannot be checked, as there is no DNA. This CDR3 region has 14 residues. CDR1 is LGHDT, CDR2 YNNKEL, per germline (reference sequence). The CDR3 spells CASSPRQGAGEAFF.

V is TRBV6-5 and J is TRBJ2-5; TCRdb's D gene call, TRBD1, goes unchecked for lack of DNA. Per the germline V gene, CDR1 is MNHEY and CDR2 is SVGAGI. The CDR3 is made up of 17 amino acids. The CDR3 reads CASSYVVGVPGQETQYF.

V and J are TRBV5-1 and TRBJ2-3. CDR3 length: 14 residues. Germline CDR1 reads SGHRS; CDR2 reads YFSETQ. CDR3 sequence: CASSLFQFTDTQYF.

V gene TRBV2 combines with J gene TRBJ1-1; the TCRdb D gene call, TRBD1, has no DNA to confirm it. This CDR3 comprises 14 residues. Per germline, CDR1 SNHLY and CDR2 FYNNEI. CDR3 loop: CASTGDSLNTEAFF. The full variable domain, rest sourced from reference TRBV2 and TRBJ1-1, is EPEVTQTPSHQVTQMGQEVILRCVPISNHLYFYWYRQILGQKVEFLVSFYNNEISEKSEIFDDQFSVERPDGSNFTLKIRSTKLEDSAMYFCASTGDSLNTEAFFGQGTRLTVV.

CDR3 loop: CSVGTGGHTEAFF. This chain uses TRBV29-1 with TRBJ1-1; TCRdb reports TRBD1, a call that lacks DNA to check it against. The CDR3 runs 13 residues. Germline loops: CDR1 SQVTM, CDR2 ANQGSEA. Complete variable domain (other parts from reference TRBV29-1 and TRBJ1-1): SAVISQKPSRDICQRGTSLTIQCQVDSQVTMMFWYRQQPGQSLTLIATANQGSEATYESGFVIDKFPISRPNLTFSTLTVSNMSPEDSSIYLCSVGTGGHTEAFFGQGTRLTVV.